The 23 T cell receptor beta chains given below trace back to one sample, sequenced in a study of blood T cell repertoires in COVID-19. Here immunoSEQ multiplex PCR was the method, and the copy in TCRdb shows in-frame clones only, minus some. The sample comprises roughly 150,000 clones, approximately 92% of which are singletons, and about 16% rests with the top ten. Sequencing used peripheral blood. The source of these receptors is a woman aged 40-49 years with acute or convalescent COVID-19.

This sequence joins TRBV29-1 and TRBJ2-7, with 8 bases matching TRBD2. The CDR3 loop spans 15 amino acids. With V trimmed by 6 bases and J by 6 bases, 16 bases remained unmatched. Germline CDR1 reads SQVTM; CDR2 reads ANQGSEA. The CDR3 DNA reads TGCAGCGTAGAACTCACTGAGCGGGAGTCAGGCGAGCAGTACTTC. Amino acid sequence: CSVELTERESGEQYF.

The V gene is TRBV5-6, the J gene TRBJ2-5; 11 positions agree with TRBD2. CDR1 and CDR2 from the germline V gene are SGHDT and YYEEEE. The junction had 7 bases not matched to a gene; V was cut back by 1 base and J by 5 bases. CDR3 size: 16 residues. CDR3 loop: CASSLLLAGGSETQYF. The CDR3 DNA reads as TGTGCCAGCAGCTTGTTGCTAGCGGGAGGATCGGAGACCCAGTACTTC.

This clone was seen only once. Here the CDR3 reads CSVGGILSSYEQYF. CDR3 bases: TGCAGCGTTGGAGGTATTCTAAGCTCCTACGAGCAGTACTTC. The rearrangement joins TRBV29-1 to TRBJ2-7; unclear D gene. V was clipped by 4 bases and J by 0 bases, with 13 bases between them. Per the germline V gene, CDR1 is SQVTM and CDR2 is ANQGSEA. This CDR3 contains 14 residues.

This rearrangement joins TRBV3-1 (or the pseudogene TRBV3-2) to TRBJ2-3; 7 nucleotides match TRBD2. This CDR3 has 14 residues. The V and J ends lost 8 bases and 1 base, in that order; junction bases with no gene match: 6. In germline, CDR1 is LGHDT, CDR2 YNNKEL (reference sequence). This CDR3 reads CASSQRGGTDTQYF. The CDR3 coding sequence is TGTGCCAGCTCCCAGCGGGGTGGCACAGATACGCAGTATTTT.

The DNA of the CDR3 is TGTGCCAGCAGTTTATCCGTTACCTACGAGCAGTACTTC. This encodes CASSLSVTYEQYF. This chain joins TRBV28 and TRBJ2-7; D unclear. The V and J ends lost 1 base and 2 bases respectively, with 6 bases between them. CDR3 length equals 13 residues. CDR1 is MDHEN and CDR2 is SYDVKM in the germline V gene.

The CDR3 loop reads CATSDNPFTGQGEQYF. CDR3 in DNA: TGTGCCACCAGTGATAACCCGTTCACAGGGCAGGGCGAGCAGTACTTC. The genes are TRBV24-1 and TRBJ2-7, with a tentative D call TRBD1 (6 bases). Trimming shortened V by 3 bases and J by 6 bases, and 20 bases separated the two germline ends. Germline lookup yields CDR1 KGHDR and CDR2 SFDVKD. The CDR3 covers 16 residues.

The V call is TRBV11-2, the J call TRBJ2-7; D may be TRBD2 (6 bases). The CDR3 runs 13 residues. V was shortened by 3 bases and J by 3 bases, with 9 bases between the two germline ends. Germline values: CDR1 SGHAT, CDR2 FQNNGV. CDR3 sequence reads: CASSLVGGYEQYF. For the CDR3, the DNA is TGTGCCAGCAGCTTGGTCGGGGGCTACGAGCAGTACTTC.

The chain couples TRBV11-2 to TRBJ1-6; D is perhaps TRBD1 (6 bases). The CDR3 has 14 residues. CDR1 is SGHAT and CDR2 is FQNNGV in the germline V gene. V was trimmed by 2 bases and J by 7 bases, leaving 9 bases between them. The CDR3 DNA is TGTGCCAGCAGCTTAACCCAGGGGAATTCACCCCTCCACTTT. Its protein product is CASSLTQGNSPLHF. Full variable domain (missing parts from reference TRBV11-2 and TRBJ1-6): EAGVAQSPRYKIIEKRQSVAFWCNPISGHATLYWYQQILGQGPKLLIQFQNNGVVDDSQLPKDRFSAERLKGVDSTLKIQPAKLEDSAVYLCASSLTQGNSPLHFGNGTRLTVT.

This chain connects TRBV7-9 to TRBJ2-2, with 7 bases lining up with TRBD1. J was trimmed by 7 bases and V by 5 bases; bases with no gene match: 13. The CDR3 totals 16 residues. Germline CDR1 reads SEHNR; CDR2 reads FQNEAQ (reference sequence). DNA of the CDR3: TGTGCCAGCAGCAACACCGCGACAGGGTACGGCGGGGAGCTGTTTTTT. As protein: CASSNTATGYGGELFF.

The rearrangement links TRBV11-2 to TRBJ2-7; D is unclear. The germline gives CDR1 SGHAT, CDR2 FQNNGV. V lost 3 bases and J 0 bases, leaving 9 bases between the germline ends. The CDR3 spans 14 residues. The CDR3 bases are TGTGCCAGCAGCTTGGCAGGTATCTCCTACGAGCAGTACTTC. It specifies CASSLAGISYEQYF.

This clone was picked up a small number of times. V usage is TRBV5-1 and J usage is TRBJ1-4, with D unresolved. CDR3 length equals 15 residues. V shed 0 bases and J shed 7 bases, with 13 bases lying between them. Germline V lookup: CDR1 SGHRS, CDR2 YFSETQ. CDR3 residues: CASSLVPGGSEKLFF. The CDR3 DNA reads as TGCGCCAGCAGCTTGGTTCCTGGCGGGAGTGAAAAACTGTTTTTT.

The chain carries TRBV5-6 and TRBJ2-2; D is ambiguous. Germline lookup yields CDR1 SGHDT and CDR2 YYEEEE. The CDR3 runs to 14 residues. Trimming stripped 2 bases from V and 2 bases from J, with 7 bases between. The CDR3 loop is CASSLPTNTGELFF. CDR3 DNA sequence: TGTGCCAGCAGCTTACCGACAAACACCGGGGAGCTGTTTTTT.

The chain combines TRBV7-9 with TRBJ2-2; D is unresolved. CDR1 SEHNR and CDR2 FQNEAQ come from the germline V gene (reference sequence). The length of the CDR3 is 14 residues. With 0 bases removed from V and 5 bases from J, the gap between germline ends came to 7 bases. The CDR3 DNA reads as TGTGCCAGCAGCTTAGCAGCAATTACCGGGGAGCTGTTTTTT. Encoded protein: CASSLAAITGELFF. Supplemented by reference TRBV7-9 and TRBJ2-2, the full variable domain reads DTGVSQNPRHKITKRGQNVTFRCDPISEHNRLYWYRQTLGQGPEFLTYFQNEAQLEKSRLLSDRFSAERPKGSFSTLEIQRTEQGDSAMYLCASSLAAITGELFFGEGSRLTVL.

This clone appeared many times. This rearrangement joins TRBV19 to TRBJ2-5; 7 nucleotides agree with TRBD2. Per the germline V gene, CDR1 is LNHDA and CDR2 is SQIVND (reference sequence). V dropped 5 bases and J dropped 9; count of bases not matched to a gene: 6. CDR3 length: 12 amino acids. CDR3 residues: CASSAGAGAQYF. The CDR3 DNA is TGTGCCAGTAGTGCCGGGGCGGGGGCCCAGTACTTC.

The chain combines TRBV30 with TRBJ1-3, with D possibly TRBD1 on 6 matching bases. CDR1 is GTSNPN and CDR2 is SVGIG in the germline V gene (reference sequence). The CDR3 is 16 amino acids. V was trimmed by 5 bases and J by 0 bases, leaving 17 bases between them. Here the CDR3 DNA reads TGTGCCTGGGACCCCGGACAGCTTAGCTCTGGAAACACCATATATTTT. As protein: CAWDPGQLSSGNTIYF.

A word on this clone: Other DNA sequences in the sample encode the same CDR3. The chain recombines TRBV5-1 with TRBJ1-2; TRBD1 matches at 7 bases. J lost 1 base, V lost 0 bases, and 0 bases had no gene match. The germline V gene has CDR1 SGHRS and CDR2 YFSETQ. This CDR3 is built from 14 residues. The DNA for the CDR3 is TGCGCCAGCAGCTTGGACAGGGGTAACTATGGCTACACCTTC. It specifies CASSLDRGNYGYTF.

The chain is built from TRBV4-2 and TRBJ2-1; maybe TRBD2 (6 bases). The CDR3 totals 15 residues. Germline CDR1 and CDR2: LGHNA and YNFKEQ. Trimming cost V 4 bases and J 1 base, with 11 bases left between them. The CDR3 DNA is TGTGCCAGCAGCCCACTAGCTGGTTCCTACAATGAGCAGTTCTTC. It codes for CASSPLAGSYNEQFF.

This chain links TRBV24-1 with TRBJ2-1; 7 nucleotides agree with TRBD1. This CDR3 is built from 12 residues. V was clipped by 9 bases and J by 2 bases; unmatched bases: 0. CDR1 and CDR2 from the germline V gene are KGHDR and SFDVKD. The CDR3 sequence is CATGQAYNEQFF. Here the CDR3 DNA reads TGTGCCACCGGACAGGCCTACAATGAGCAGTTCTTC.

V usage is TRBV6-1 and J usage is TRBJ2-1, with 9 bases aligning to TRBD1. CDR1 is MNHNS, CDR2 SASEGT, per germline. Trimming removed 2 bases from V and 5 bases from J; junction bases left unmatched: 10. This CDR3 is 17 amino acids long. CDR3 DNA sequence: TGTGCCAGCAGTGAATGGGGGACAGGGATCAGGGACAATGAGCAGTTCTTC. This codes for CASSEWGTGIRDNEQFF.

This chain joins TRBV3-1 (or the pseudogene TRBV3-2) and TRBJ2-7, with 9 bases fitting TRBD1. The CDR3 has 15 residues. Germline V gene data show CDR1 as LGHDT and CDR2 as YNNKEL (reference sequence). The junction had 5 bases not matched to a gene; V was cut back by 3 bases and J by 2 bases. In DNA form, the CDR3 reads TGTGCCAGCAGCCAGACCGGGACAGGGACCTACGAGCAGTACTTC. Protein: CASSQTGTGTYEQYF.

This chain connects TRBV7-9 to TRBJ1-2; possibly TRBD1 for D (6 bases). V was shortened by 2 bases and J by 1 base, with 14 bases between the two germline ends. Per germline, CDR1 SEHNR and CDR2 FQNEAQ (reference sequence). The CDR3 has 16 amino acids. The CDR3 loop reads CASSLTTGFNNYGYTF. CDR3 nucleotide sequence: TGTGCCAGCAGCTTAACTACAGGGTTTAATAACTATGGCTACACCTTC.

The CDR3 region is CASSAGTGPYNSPLHF. CDR3 in DNA: TGTGCCAGCAGCGCCGGGACAGGGCCCTATAATTCACCCCTCCACTTT. The chain uses TRBV3-1 (or the pseudogene TRBV3-2) and TRBJ1-6; TRBD1 agrees at 9 bases. The CDR3 has 16 residues. Per germline, CDR1 LGHDT and CDR2 YNNKEL (reference sequence). The V and J ends lost 5 bases and 2 bases, in that order; junction bases with no gene match: 4.

CDR3 amino acids: CAWRTSGTGEQYF. In DNA, the CDR3 is TGTGCCTGGAGGACTAGCGGGACGGGGGAGCAGTACTTC. The chain couples TRBV30 to TRBJ2-7, with 11 bases aligning to TRBD2. The ends lost 3 bases at V and 7 bases at J; junction bases unmatched: 5. The CDR3 is made up of 13 amino acids. Per germline, CDR1 GTSNPN and CDR2 SVGIG (reference sequence).